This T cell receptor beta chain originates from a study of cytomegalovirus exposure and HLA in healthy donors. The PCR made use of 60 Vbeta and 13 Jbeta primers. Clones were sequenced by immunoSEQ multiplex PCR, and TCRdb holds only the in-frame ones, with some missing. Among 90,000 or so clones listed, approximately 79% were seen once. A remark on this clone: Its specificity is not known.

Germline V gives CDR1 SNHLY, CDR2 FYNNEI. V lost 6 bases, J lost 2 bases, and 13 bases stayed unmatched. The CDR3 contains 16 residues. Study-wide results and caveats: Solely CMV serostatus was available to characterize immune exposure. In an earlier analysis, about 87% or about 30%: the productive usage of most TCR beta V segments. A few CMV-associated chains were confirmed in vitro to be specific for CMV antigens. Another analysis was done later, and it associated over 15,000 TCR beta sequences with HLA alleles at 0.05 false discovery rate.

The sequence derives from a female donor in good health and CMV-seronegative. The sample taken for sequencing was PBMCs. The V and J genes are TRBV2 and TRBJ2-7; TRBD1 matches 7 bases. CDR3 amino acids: CASSESLTGTTYEQYF. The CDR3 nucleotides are TGTGCCAGCAGCGAATCGTTGACAGGGACGACCTACGAGCAGTACTTC.